This T cell receptor beta chain was sequenced during a study of post-analysis software for immune sequencing data. General observations from the study: Significantly lower normalized Chao1 diversity was found in patients with multiple sclerosis relative to controls. Among roughly 5 TRBV segments more frequent in patients than controls were TRBV5-6, TRBV5-1 and TRBV20-1.

This clonotype was recorded a few times. The antigen is undetermined. In germline, CDR1 is PRHDT, CDR2 FYEKMQ (reference sequence). The CDR3 has 16 residues. Trimming took off 5 bases at V and 3 bases at J, with 17 bases between the two ends. Tagging with unique molecular identifiers was a feature of the TCR beta cDNA libraries. It was from roughly 1 to 10 million T cells that approximately 500,000 cDNA molecules came. One entry per CDR3 protein results from TCRdb running MiXCR on the PCR reads. The sample shows around 200,000 distinct CDR3 sequences, 29% of them seen only once. The sequence was obtained from a girl aged 2-17 years with multiple sclerosis. The sample taken for sequencing was blood. The genes are TRBV13 and TRBJ1-5; D is undetermined. The CDR3 is CASSPRMGAYNQPQHF. The CDR3 bases are TGTGCCAGCAGCCCCAGGATGGGCGCTTACAATCAGCCCCAGCATTTT.